This entry is about one T cell receptor (beta chain). The data stem from a study of cytomegalovirus exposure and HLA in healthy donors. The primer mix had 60 Vbeta and 13 Jbeta primers. Sequencing used immunoSEQ multiplex PCR; TCRdb keeps in-frame clones, though not all of them. The sample data list tens of thousands of clones. The CDR3 length is 15 residues. Germline CDR1 and CDR2: LNHDA and SQIVND (reference sequence). Trimming removed 4 bases at V and 0 bases at J, with 12 bases between. The gene calls are TRBV19 and TRBJ1-2, with D possibly TRBD1 on 6 matching bases. Input material: PBMCs. The sequence came from a young man in good health and CMV-seropositive. In DNA, the CDR3 is TGTGCCAGTAGTACCTGGGGACAAGCTAACTATGGCTACACCTTC. Its protein is CASSTWGQANYGYTF.